One and the same sample provided the 14 T cell receptor beta chains below, sequenced in a study of blood T cell repertoires in COVID-19 (dated by TCRdb to 2018 to 2020). The protocol used for the library was the immunoSEQ multiplex PCR assay. TCRdb's version of the immuneACCESS table is confined to in-frame rearrangements and falls short of the full clone set. An unresolved V gene accounts for under half of the shortfall where checked; the remainder is of unknown origin. Here the sample has 260,000 or so clones; 85% occur a single time. Roughly 2.6% of the sample is taken by the ten largest. The sample comprised PBMCs or T cells enriched from blood (not recorded which). These receptors all come from a woman between 50 and 59 years old who had recovered from COVID-19.

This clone was counted a few times. The chain employs TRBV6-1 and TRBJ1-4; tentatively, D is TRBD1 (5 bases). Germline CDR1 is MNHNS and CDR2 is SASEGT. V lost 0 bases and J lost 12, with 17 bases in between. There are 15 residues in the CDR3. CDR3 residues: CASSEAVLRQGELFF. CDR3 coding DNA: TGTGCCAGCAGTGAAGCTGTTCTTCGGCAGGGCGAACTGTTTTTT.

This clone appeared a single time. V gene TRBV19 combines with J gene TRBJ2-7, with D maybe TRBD2 (6 bases). The V and J ends lost 9 bases and 3 bases respectively, with 15 bases between them. The CDR3 contains 13 residues. Germline CDR1 is LNHDA and CDR2 is SQIVND (reference sequence). In nucleotides, the CDR3 is TGTGCCAGCGCGGGACCCATTAACTACGAGCAGTACTTC. Amino acid sequence: CASAGPINYEQYF. The full variable domain, in which reference TRBV19 and TRBJ2-7 provide the parts outside the CDR3, is DGGITQSPKYLFRKEGQNVTLSCEQNLNHDAMYWYRQDPGQGLRLIYYSQIVNDFQKGDIAEGYSVSREKKESFPLTVTSAQKNPTAFYLCASAGPINYEQYFGPGTRLTVT.

The chain carries TRBV11-3 and TRBJ2-2, with D possibly matching TRBD2 (5 bases). The CDR3 runs 13 residues. CDR1 and CDR2 (germline): SGHNT, YENEEA. V was trimmed by 1 base and J by 9 bases, leaving 9 bases between them. The CDR3 DNA is TGTGCCAGCAGCTTAGCGGGATCGAGGGAGCTGTTTTTT. This translates into CASSLAGSRELFF.

The chain uses TRBV25-1 and TRBJ2-7; a weak D match, TRBD2 (6 bases). Germline lookup yields CDR1 MGHDK and CDR2 SYGVNS. The length of the CDR3 is 13 residues. Trimming left V 9 bases short and J 7 bases short, with 19 bases between. The CDR3 bases are TGTGCCAGTGGGACTGCGGGCTCCGGGGAGCAGTACTTC. It specifies CASGTAGSGEQYF.

The V call is TRBV7-2, the J call TRBJ1-6; D remains ambiguous. The V end lost 1 base, the J end lost 7 bases, and 5 bases lay between the germline ends. There are 13 residues in the CDR3. The germline V gene has CDR1 SGHTA and CDR2 FQGNSA. The CDR3 nucleotides are TGTGCCAGCAGCTTAGGTCCGAATTCACCCCTCCACTTT. Translated: CASSLGPNSPLHF.

This chain joins TRBV9 and TRBJ2-7, with D possibly TRBD2 on 7 matching bases. CDR3 length equals 16 residues. CDR1 and CDR2 from the germline V gene are SGDLS and YYNGEE. Trimming took 0 bases from V and 6 from J, leaving 19 bases between them. The CDR3 loop is CASSVGLGGGAVEQYF. CDR3 nucleotide sequence: TGTGCCAGCAGCGTAGGGTTAGGCGGGGGCGCGGTCGAGCAGTACTTC.

The V and J genes are TRBV7-2 and TRBJ2-1, with D maybe TRBD2 (5 bases). Germline V gene lookup returns CDR1 SGHTA and CDR2 FQGNSA. This CDR3 has 15 residues. V was pared by 5 bases and J by 0 bases, with 11 bases between. The CDR3 is CASSEKRSSYNEQFF. Here the CDR3 DNA reads TGTGCCAGCAGCGAGAAGCGGAGCTCCTACAATGAGCAGTTCTTC. Supplemented by reference TRBV7-2 and TRBJ2-1, the full variable domain reads GAGVSQSPSNKVTEKGKDVELRCDPISGHTALYWYRQSLGQGLEFLIYFQGNSAPDKSGLPSDRFSAERTGGSVSTLTIQRTQQEDSAVYLCASSEKRSSYNEQFFGPGTRLTVL.

The chain has TRBV6-2 or TRBV6-3 and TRBJ2-1; 7 bases line up with TRBD2. There are 16 residues in the CDR3. CDR1 is MNHEY, CDR2 SVGEGT, per germline. V shed 0 bases and J 6 bases; nucleotides not matched to a gene: 8. CDR3 bases: TGTGCCAGCAGTTACTCGGGGACTACTAAAATCAATGAGCAGTTCTTC. Protein: CASSYSGTTKINEQFF.

This chain joins TRBV5-1 and TRBJ2-7; tentative D call: TRBD1 (6 bases). There are 14 residues in the CDR3. Trimming removed 5 bases from V and 0 bases from J, with 12 bases in between. The germline V gene has CDR1 SGHRS and CDR2 YFSETQ. CDR3 region: CASSRDRSSYEQYF. In nucleotides, the CDR3 is TGCGCCAGCAGTCGTGACAGGAGCTCCTACGAGCAGTACTTC.

The J gene is TRBJ1-4, the V gene TRBV19; D perhaps matches TRBD1 (5 bases). The CDR3 extends over 15 amino acids. The V gene's germline CDR1 is LNHDA and CDR2 SQIVND (reference sequence). The V end lost 6 bases, the J end lost 5 bases, and 16 bases lay between the germline ends. DNA of the CDR3: TGTGCCAGTAGGTACCAGGGATATCACAATGAAAAACTGTTTTTT. Translation: CASRYQGYHNEKLFF.

This chain connects TRBV5-5 to TRBJ1-3; the D is unclear. In germline, CDR1 is SGHKS, CDR2 YYEKEE (reference sequence). V gave up 4 bases and J gave up 0 bases, with 8 bases separating them. The CDR3 loop spans 14 amino acids. CDR3 nucleotides: TGTGCCAGCAGCGGGCGGGACTCTGGAAACACCATATATTTT. This codes for CASSGRDSGNTIYF.

The chain is built from TRBV3-1 (or the pseudogene TRBV3-2) and TRBJ2-2; 7 nucleotides line up with TRBD1. V was pared by 6 bases and J by 8 bases, with 12 bases of the junction left unmatched. Per the germline V gene, CDR1 is LGHDT and CDR2 is YNNKEL (reference sequence). The CDR3 is made up of 15 amino acids. The CDR3 spells CASSFARGTGGELFF. For the CDR3, the DNA is TGTGCCAGCAGTTTCGCCAGGGGGACGGGTGGGGAGCTGTTTTTT.

The chain couples TRBV9 to TRBJ1-6; TRBD1 matches 8 bases. Trimming took 4 bases from V and 5 from J; bases not matched to a gene: 2. This CDR3 spans 14 amino acids. In germline, CDR1 is SGDLS, CDR2 YYNGEE. As DNA, the CDR3 is TGTGCCAGCAGCAAGGGACAGGATAATTCACCCCTCCACTTT. This codes for CASSKGQDNSPLHF.

The rearrangement uses TRBV30 and TRBJ1-5; D unresolved. The germline V and J ends were trimmed by 0 bases and 2 bases, with 11 bases remaining between them. The V gene's germline CDR1 is GTSNPN and CDR2 SVGIG (reference sequence). This CDR3 is 15 amino acids long. CDR3 sequence: CAWSVLVGGNQPQHF. The CDR3 DNA is TGTGCCTGGAGTGTACTGGTAGGAGGCAATCAGCCCCAGCATTTT.